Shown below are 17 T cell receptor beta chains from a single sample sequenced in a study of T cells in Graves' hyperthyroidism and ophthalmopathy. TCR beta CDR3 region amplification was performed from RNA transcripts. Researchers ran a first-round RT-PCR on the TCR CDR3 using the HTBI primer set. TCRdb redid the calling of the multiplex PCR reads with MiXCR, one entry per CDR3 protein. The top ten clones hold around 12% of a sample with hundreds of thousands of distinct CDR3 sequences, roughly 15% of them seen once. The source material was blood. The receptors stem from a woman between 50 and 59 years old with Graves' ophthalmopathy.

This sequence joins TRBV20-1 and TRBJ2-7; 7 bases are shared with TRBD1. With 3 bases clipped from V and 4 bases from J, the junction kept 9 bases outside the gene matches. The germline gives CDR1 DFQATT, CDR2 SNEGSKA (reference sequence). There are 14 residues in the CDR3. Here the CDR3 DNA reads TGCAGTGCTAGCTTCATGGGACAGACTTACGAGCAGTACTTC. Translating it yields CSASFMGQTYEQYF.

The CDR3 loop is CASSQGLGETDTQYF. CDR3 DNA sequence: TGCGCCAGCAGCCAAGGCTTGGGAGAGACAGATACGCAGTATTTT. V usage is TRBV4-3 and J usage is TRBJ2-3; D might be TRBD2 (5 bases). Germline CDR1 and CDR2: LGHNA and YSLEER. Trimming stripped 1 base from V and 3 bases from J, with 11 bases between. This CDR3 contains 15 residues.

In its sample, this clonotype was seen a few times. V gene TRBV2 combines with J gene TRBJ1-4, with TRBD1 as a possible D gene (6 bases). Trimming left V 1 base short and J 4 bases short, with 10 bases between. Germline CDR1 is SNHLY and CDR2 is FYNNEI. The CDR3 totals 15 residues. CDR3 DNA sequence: TGTGCCAGCAGTGAAGGTGGACAGCTTAATGAAAAACTGTTTTTT. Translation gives CASSEGGQLNEKLFF.

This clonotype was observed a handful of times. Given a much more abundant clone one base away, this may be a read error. The CDR3, as DNA: TGTGCCACCAAGTTGGATCCGTGGCGGAGATCCGAGCAGTACTTC. This encodes CATKLDPWRRSEQYF. The chain combines TRBV28 with TRBJ2-7; D unresolved. Germline assignment: CDR1 MDHEN and CDR2 SYDVKM. V lost 10 bases, J lost 6 bases, and 25 bases lay in between. The CDR3 totals 15 residues.

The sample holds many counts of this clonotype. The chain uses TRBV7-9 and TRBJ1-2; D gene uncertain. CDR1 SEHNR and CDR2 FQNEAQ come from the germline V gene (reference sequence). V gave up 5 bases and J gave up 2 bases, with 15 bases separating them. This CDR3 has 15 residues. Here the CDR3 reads CASSGAREENYGYTF. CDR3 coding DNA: TGTGCCAGCAGCGGCGCCCGGGAGGAGAACTATGGCTACACCTTC.

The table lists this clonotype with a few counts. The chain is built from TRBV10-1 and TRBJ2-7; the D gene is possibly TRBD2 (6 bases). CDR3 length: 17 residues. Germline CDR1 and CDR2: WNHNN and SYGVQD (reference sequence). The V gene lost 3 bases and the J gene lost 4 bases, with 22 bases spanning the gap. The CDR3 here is CASSDSRFLARGYEQYF. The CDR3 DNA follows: TGCGCCAGCAGTGACAGCCGATTTCTAGCGCGGGGTTACGAGCAGTACTTC.

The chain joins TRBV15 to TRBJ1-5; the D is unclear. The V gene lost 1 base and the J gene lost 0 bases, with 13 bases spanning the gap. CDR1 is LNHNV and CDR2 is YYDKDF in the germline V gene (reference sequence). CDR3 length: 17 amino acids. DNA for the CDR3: TGTGCCACCAGCAGAGTTATTCGCCGGTATAGCAATCAGCCCCAGCATTTT. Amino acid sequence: CATSRVIRRYSNQPQHF. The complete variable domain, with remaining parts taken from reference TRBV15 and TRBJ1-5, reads DAMVIQNPRYQVTQFGKPVTLSCSQTLNHNVMYWYQQKSSQAPKLLFHYYDKDFNNEADTPDNFQSRRPNTSFCFLDIRSPGLGDTAMYLCATSRVIRRYSNQPQHFGDGTRLSIL.

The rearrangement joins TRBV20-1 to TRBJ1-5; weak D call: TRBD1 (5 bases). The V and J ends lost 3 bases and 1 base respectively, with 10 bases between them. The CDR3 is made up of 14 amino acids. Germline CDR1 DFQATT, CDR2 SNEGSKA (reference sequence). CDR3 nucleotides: TGCAGTGCTAGCGGGGGGGACAGCAATCAGCCCCAGCATTTT. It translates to CSASGGDSNQPQHF.

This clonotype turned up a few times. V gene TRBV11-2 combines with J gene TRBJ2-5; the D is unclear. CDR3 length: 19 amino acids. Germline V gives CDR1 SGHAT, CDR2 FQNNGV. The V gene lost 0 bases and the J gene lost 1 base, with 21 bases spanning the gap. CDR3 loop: CASSLDVGYWEPPQETQYF. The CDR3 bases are TGTGCCAGCAGCTTAGATGTAGGATACTGGGAACCGCCCCAAGAGACCCAGTACTTC.

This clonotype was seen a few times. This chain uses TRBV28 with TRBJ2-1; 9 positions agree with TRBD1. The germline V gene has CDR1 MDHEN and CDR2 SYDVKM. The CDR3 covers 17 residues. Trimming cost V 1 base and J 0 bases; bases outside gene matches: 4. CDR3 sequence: CASSLFATGGSYNEQFF. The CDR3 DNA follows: TGTGCCAGCAGTTTATTCGCGACAGGGGGCTCCTACAATGAGCAGTTCTTC.

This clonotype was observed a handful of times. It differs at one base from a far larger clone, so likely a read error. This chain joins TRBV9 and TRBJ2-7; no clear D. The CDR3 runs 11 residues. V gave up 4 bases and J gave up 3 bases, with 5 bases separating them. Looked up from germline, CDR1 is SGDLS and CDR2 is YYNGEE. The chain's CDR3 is CASSHGYEQYF. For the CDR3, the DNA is TGTGCCAGCAGCCATGGCTACGAGCAGTACTTC.

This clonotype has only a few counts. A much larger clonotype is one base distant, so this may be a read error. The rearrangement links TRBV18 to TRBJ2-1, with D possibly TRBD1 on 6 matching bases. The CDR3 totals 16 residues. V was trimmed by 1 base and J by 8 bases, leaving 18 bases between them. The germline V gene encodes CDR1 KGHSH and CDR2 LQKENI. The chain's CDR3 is CASSPRQQGVGDEQFF. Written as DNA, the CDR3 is TGTGCCAGCTCACCACGGCAACAGGGTGTCGGCGATGAGCAGTTCTTC.

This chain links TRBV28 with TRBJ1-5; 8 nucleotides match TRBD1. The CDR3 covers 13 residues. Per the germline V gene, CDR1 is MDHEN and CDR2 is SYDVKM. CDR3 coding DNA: TGTGCTATCCGGGACAGGCCCCATCAGCCCCAGCATTTT. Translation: CAIRDRPHQPQHF.

The CDR3 DNA is TGTGCCAGCCACCATAGGGCCGGGGAGCTGTTTTTT. Encoded protein: CASHHRAGELFF. J is TRBJ2-2 and V is TRBV6-1; D unresolved. Germline assignment: CDR1 MNHNS and CDR2 SASEGT. The CDR3 is 12 residues long. V lost 8 bases and J 6 bases, leaving 10 bases between the germline ends.

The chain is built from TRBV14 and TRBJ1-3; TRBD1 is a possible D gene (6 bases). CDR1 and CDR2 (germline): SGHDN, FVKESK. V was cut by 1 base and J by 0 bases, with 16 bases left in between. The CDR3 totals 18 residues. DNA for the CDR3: TGTGCCAGCAGCCAAGTCCCCGAACAGGGAGACTCTGGAAACACCATATATTTT. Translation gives CASSQVPEQGDSGNTIYF.

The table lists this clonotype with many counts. The CDR3 DNA reads as TGTGCCAGCTGTAAGGGAGCGGGAATCGGGGAGACCCAGTACTTC. Amino acids: CASCKGAGIGETQYF. The chain has TRBV28 and TRBJ2-5, with 7 bases that match TRBD2. The CDR3 has 15 residues. V dropped 8 bases and J dropped 5; count of bases not matched to a gene: 14. In germline, CDR1 is MDHEN, CDR2 SYDVKM.

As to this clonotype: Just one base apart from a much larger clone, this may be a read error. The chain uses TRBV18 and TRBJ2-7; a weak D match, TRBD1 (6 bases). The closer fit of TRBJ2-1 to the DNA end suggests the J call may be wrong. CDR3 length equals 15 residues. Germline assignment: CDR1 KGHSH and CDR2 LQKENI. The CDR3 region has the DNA TGTGCCAGCTCACCGAGGCAGGGGCAAGTCTACGAGCAGTTCTTC. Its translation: CASSPRQGQVYEQFF.